The 23 T cell receptor beta chains below were found in one sample sequenced in a study of cytomegalovirus exposure and HLA in healthy donors. 60 Vbeta and 13 Jbeta primers were used in PCR. Clones were sequenced by immunoSEQ multiplex PCR, and TCRdb holds only the in-frame ones, with some missing. Of about 160,000 clones listed, roughly 79% were seen once; the top ten hold 1.3%. The sequencing input was PBMCs. These receptors were collected from a woman aged 45-60 years in good health and CMV-seronegative.

The chain combines TRBV7-9 with TRBJ1-1, with TRBD1 identical over 8 bases. V lost 5 bases and J lost 6; bases outside the gene matches: 8. From germline, CDR1 is SEHNR and CDR2 FQNEAQ (reference sequence). The CDR3 spans 14 residues. The CDR3 loop is CASSPGQGLAEAFF. CDR3 sequence (DNA): TGTGCCAGCAGCCCAGGACAGGGCCTCGCTGAAGCTTTCTTT.

The rearrangement joins TRBV5-1 to TRBJ2-5, with 8 nucleotides matching TRBD1. The CDR3 length is 14 residues. V shed 4 bases, J shed 4 bases, and the junction held 6 bases outside the gene matches. Per the germline V gene, CDR1 is SGHRS and CDR2 is YFSETQ. The CDR3 loop reads CASSQRTGSETQYF. In nucleotides, the CDR3 is TGCGCCAGCAGCCAAAGGACAGGGTCAGAGACCCAGTACTTC.

The rearrangement uses TRBV5-8 and TRBJ1-2; 7 nucleotides match TRBD1. Germline V gene sequence: CDR1 SGHTS, CDR2 YDEGEE. The CDR3 is made up of 14 amino acids. Losses at the gene ends were 7 bases for V and 0 bases for J; bases not matched to a gene: 6. CDR3 in amino acids: CASQNRGTNYGYTF. DNA for the CDR3: TGTGCCAGCCAAAACAGGGGAACTAACTATGGCTACACCTTC.

This clone was seen a few times. V and J are TRBV27 and TRBJ2-2, with 10 bases that match TRBD1. This CDR3 has 19 residues. Unmatched junction bases numbered 18, after V lost 5 bases and J lost 6 bases. Germline CDR1 is MNHEY and CDR2 is SMNVEV (reference sequence). The CDR3 loop reads CASSLRTGGLSIMAGELFF. The CDR3 DNA is TGTGCCAGCAGTCTCCGGACAGGGGGGTTGTCTATTATGGCCGGGGAGCTGTTTTTT.

DNA for the CDR3: TGTGCCAGCTCACCCCCTTCCAGGGACAATCAGCCCCAGCATTTT. Translated, it gives CASSPPSRDNQPQHF. The chain has TRBV18 and TRBJ1-5; weak D call: TRBD1 (5 bases). Trimming left V 3 bases short and J 3 bases short, with 12 bases between. Germline-derived CDR1 and CDR2 are KGHSH and LQKENI. This CDR3 region has 15 residues.

The chain links TRBV4-3 to TRBJ2-3; 10 nucleotides match TRBD1. The CDR3 loop spans 15 amino acids. V trimming: 2 bases; J trimming: 8 bases; junction bases outside the gene matches: 7. Looked up from germline, CDR1 is LGHNA and CDR2 is YSLEER. CDR3 sequence reads: CASSQFDRGQGTQYF. The CDR3 DNA sequence: TGCGCCAGCAGCCAATTTGACAGGGGGCAGGGTACGCAGTATTTT.

There are many counts of this clone. The chain is built from TRBV25-1 and TRBJ2-2, with 7 bases identical to TRBD1. The CDR3 has 14 residues. CDR1 is MGHDK and CDR2 is SYGVNS in the germline V gene. V shed 4 bases and J 3 bases; nucleotides not matched to a gene: 2. The CDR3 region has the DNA TGTGCCAGCAGTGGGGACAGTCACACCGGGGAGCTGTTTTTT. It is translated as CASSGDSHTGELFF.

The CDR3 spells CASSLGTDSGNTIYF. CDR3 DNA: TGTGCCAGCAGCTTAGGGACAGACTCTGGAAACACCATATATTTT. The rearrangement uses TRBV11-2 and TRBJ1-3, with D possibly matching TRBD1 (6 bases). CDR1 and CDR2 from the germline V gene are SGHAT and FQNNGV. This CDR3 region has 15 residues. V lost 1 base, J lost 0 bases, and 7 bases lay in between.

The V gene is TRBV5-1, the J gene TRBJ2-1, with unresolved D. The V and J ends lost 0 bases and 7 bases respectively, with 11 bases between them. Germline CDR1 SGHRS, CDR2 YFSETQ. The CDR3 loop spans 14 amino acids. CDR3 coding DNA: TGCGCCAGCAGCTTGGGAGGCTACGGTAATGAGCAGTTCTTC. Protein sequence: CASSLGGYGNEQFF.

The chain has TRBV4-2 and TRBJ2-5, with D possibly TRBD2 on 6 matching bases. This CDR3 has 13 residues. CDR1 and CDR2 (germline): LGHNA, YNFKEQ. Trimming cost V 0 bases and J 4 bases, with 6 bases left between them. DNA of the CDR3: TGTGCCAGCAGCCAAGACGGGGGAGAGACCCAGTACTTC. It yields the protein CASSQDGGETQYF.

This chain uses TRBV7-9 with TRBJ2-7; 8 nucleotides match TRBD2. CDR1 is SEHNR, CDR2 FQNEAQ, per germline (reference sequence). V was pared by 5 bases and J by 6 bases, with 9 bases of the junction left unmatched. The CDR3 is 14 residues long. The CDR3 loop is CASSPGLGKVEQYF. The CDR3 DNA reads as TGTGCCAGCAGCCCGGGACTAGGGAAGGTCGAGCAGTACTTC.

This chain links TRBV11-2 with TRBJ1-2; D call uncertain. The CDR3 runs to 12 residues. Germline assignment: CDR1 SGHAT and CDR2 FQNNGV. Trimming took off 5 bases at V and 8 bases at J, with 12 bases between the two ends. Written as DNA, the CDR3 is TGTGCCAGCAGCCGTGAGGGTATCGGCTACACCTTC. Protein sequence: CASSREGIGYTF.

This clone was counted between two and nine times. The chain combines TRBV19 with TRBJ2-7; 11 nucleotides agree with TRBD2. Germline lookup yields CDR1 LNHDA and CDR2 SQIVND (reference sequence). The V and J ends lost 4 bases and 2 bases, in that order; junction bases with no gene match: 4. This CDR3 region has 15 residues. CDR3 loop: CASSSGGLAAYEQYF. As DNA, the CDR3 is TGTGCCAGTAGTAGCGGGGGACTAGCGGCCTACGAGCAGTACTTC.

This rearrangement joins TRBV7-9 to TRBJ1-3; D is ambiguous. The germline CDR1 and CDR2 sequences are SEHNR and FQNEAQ (reference sequence). CDR3 size: 17 residues. V dropped 0 bases and J dropped 0 bases, with 12 bases sitting between them. CDR3 in amino acids: CASSLAVGGSSGNTIYF. Written as DNA, the CDR3 is TGTGCCAGCAGCTTAGCGGTCGGCGGATCCTCTGGAAACACCATATATTTT.

A few counts support this clone. The chain links TRBV5-1 to TRBJ2-7, with TRBD1 matching 10 bases. The germline gives CDR1 SGHRS, CDR2 YFSETQ. The CDR3 is 15 amino acids. V shed 4 bases, J shed 3 bases, and the junction held 7 bases outside the gene matches. This chain's CDR3 is CASSPGGTGDYEQYF. Written as DNA, the CDR3 is TGCGCCAGCAGCCCGGGCGGGACAGGGGACTACGAGCAGTACTTC.

V is TRBV21-1 and J is TRBJ2-7; TRBD1, the D gene given by the table, was not confirmed from the DNA. TRBV21-1 counts as a pseudogene. CDR3 size: 18 residues. This CDR3 reads CASSKLTGQGIATYEQYF. CDR3 DNA sequence: TGTGCCAGCAGCAAATTAACCGGACAGGGAATAGCGACCTACGAGCAGTACTTC.

The J gene is TRBJ1-1, the V gene TRBV11-2; D gene unclear. CDR1 is SGHAT and CDR2 is FQNNGV in the germline V gene. V lost 1 base and J lost 0, with 12 bases in between. The CDR3 sequence is 16 residues long. The DNA for the CDR3 is TGTGCCAGCAGCTTAGGAGTGGGCAGGTTGAACACTGAAGCTTTCTTT. It is translated as CASSLGVGRLNTEAFF.

The chain joins TRBV28 to TRBJ1-2, with TRBD1 matching over 8 bases. Looked up from germline, CDR1 is MDHEN and CDR2 is SYDVKM. The CDR3 sequence is 15 residues long. J gave up 1 base and V 2 bases, and 3 bases lay outside the gene matches. CDR3 in amino acids: CASSLPRGLNYGYTF. The CDR3 nucleotides are TGTGCCAGCAGTTTACCCAGGGGGCTTAACTATGGCTACACCTTC.

The chain has TRBV10-2 and TRBJ2-7; 8 positions agree with TRBD2. V lost 1 base and J lost 6; bases outside the gene matches: 5. Germline CDR1 is WSHSY and CDR2 is SAAADI. The CDR3 spans 14 residues. The CDR3 loop is CASSEYKAGAEQYF. The CDR3 bases are TGCGCCAGCAGTGAGTATAAAGCGGGAGCCGAGCAGTACTTC.

The CDR3 protein is CASSQDHREYGYTF. The CDR3, as DNA: TGCGCCAGCAGCCAAGATCACAGGGAGTACGGCTACACCTTC. The rearrangement uses TRBV4-3 and TRBJ1-2; D possibly corresponds to TRBD1 (6 bases). The CDR3 has 14 amino acids. The V and J ends lost 0 bases and 8 bases respectively, with 13 bases between them. Germline loops: CDR1 LGHNA, CDR2 YSLEER.

This clone has only one observation. J is TRBJ2-5 and V is TRBV7-9; 8 bases agree with TRBD2. The DNA end is more similar to TRBJ2-7, so the J call may be wrong. CDR3 length equals 15 residues. Looked up from germline, CDR1 is SEHNR and CDR2 is FQNEAQ (reference sequence). CDR3 sequence (DNA): TGTGCCAGCAGCTTTATTAGGCCAGCGGGGGACGAGCAGTACTTC. It specifies CASSFIRPAGDEQYF.

In this sample, this clone turned up a few times. The V call is TRBV7-9, the J call TRBJ2-7; D perhaps matches TRBD2 (7 bases). This CDR3 region has 16 residues. Germline assignment: CDR1 SEHNR and CDR2 FQNEAQ (reference sequence). The ends were cut back, 5 bases at V and 3 bases at J, with 20 bases in the middle. In DNA, the CDR3 is TGTGCCAGCAGCCCTACCCCGGGGGGCAGGGGCTACGAGCAGTACTTC. This sequence encodes CASSPTPGGRGYEQYF. The complete variable domain, with remaining parts taken from reference TRBV7-9 and TRBJ2-7, reads DTGVSQNPRHKITKRGQNVTFRCDPISEHNRLYWYRQTLGQGPEFLTYFQNEAQLEKSRLLSDRFSAERPKGSFSTLEIQRTEQGDSAMYLCASSPTPGGRGYEQYFGPGTRLTVT.

This clone was seen just once. V usage is TRBV15 and J usage is TRBJ2-7, with 8 bases fitting TRBD1. The CDR3 totals 13 residues. Germline V gives CDR1 LNHNV, CDR2 YYDKDF (reference sequence). Trimming at V came to 3 bases and at J to 7 bases, leaving 5 bases not matched to a gene. CDR3 sequence (DNA): TGTGCCACCAGCAGGGACAGGGTGGAAGAGCAGTACTTC. It translates to CATSRDRVEEQYF.